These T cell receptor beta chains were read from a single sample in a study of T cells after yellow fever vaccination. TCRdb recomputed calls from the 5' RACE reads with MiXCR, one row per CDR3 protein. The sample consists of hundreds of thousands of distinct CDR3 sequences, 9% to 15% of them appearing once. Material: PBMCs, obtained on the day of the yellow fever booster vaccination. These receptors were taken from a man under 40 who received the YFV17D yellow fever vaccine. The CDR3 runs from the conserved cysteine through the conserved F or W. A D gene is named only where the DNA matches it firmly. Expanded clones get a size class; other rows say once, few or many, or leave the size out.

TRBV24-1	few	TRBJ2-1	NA	TGTGCCACCAGTGACGACCGAAACAATGAGCAGTTCTTC	CATSDDRNNEQFF
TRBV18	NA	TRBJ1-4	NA	TGTGCCAGCTCACCCCGGACAGTCGCAACTAATGAAAAACTGTTTTTT	CASSPRTVATNEKLFF
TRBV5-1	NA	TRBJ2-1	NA	TGCGCCAGCAGCTTGGCGGGTCAGGGTCCGTTCTTC	CASSLAGQGPFF
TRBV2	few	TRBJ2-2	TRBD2	TGTGCCAGCAGACCGGGACTAGCGGACGCGAACACCGGGGAGCTGTTTTTT	CASRPGLADANTGELFF
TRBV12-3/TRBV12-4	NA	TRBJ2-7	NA	TGTGCCAGCAGATCCACCGGGACAAGGCCTTCCGAGGGGCAGTACTTC	CASRSTGTRPSEGQYF
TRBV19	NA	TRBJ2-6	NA	TGTGCCAGTAGTAGAGGGGCTGGGGCCAACGTCCTGACTTTC	CASSRGAGANVLTF
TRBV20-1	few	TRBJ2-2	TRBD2	TGCAGTGCTAGAGAACCTAGCGGGGGCCACACCGGGGAGCTGTTTTTT	CSAREPSGGHTGELFF
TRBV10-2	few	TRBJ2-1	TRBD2	TGCGCCAGCAGTGAGCGTCTAGCGGGAGCTATTGAGCAGTTCTTC	CASSERLAGAIEQFF
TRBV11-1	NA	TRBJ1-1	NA	TGTGCCAGCAGCACAGTCATGAACACTGAAGCTTTCTTT	CASSTVMNTEAFF
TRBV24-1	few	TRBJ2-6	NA	TGTGCCACCAGTAGGCCTGGGGCCAACGTCCTGACTTTC	CATSRPGANVLTF
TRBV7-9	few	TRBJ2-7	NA	TGTGCCAGCAGCTTAGGCGGACCGCCGGAGCAGTACTTC	CASSLGGPPEQYF
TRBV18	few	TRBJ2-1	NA	TGTGCCAGCTCACCAAAAGGGTATGAGCAGTTCTTC	CASSPKGYEQFF
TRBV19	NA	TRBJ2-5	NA	TGTGCCAGTAAAGTTTCAGGCGTGGAGACCCAGTACTTC	CASKVSGVETQYF
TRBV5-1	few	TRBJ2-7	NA	TGCGCCAGCAGCCCACCTGGACAATTTTACGAGCAGTACTTC	CASSPPGQFYEQYF
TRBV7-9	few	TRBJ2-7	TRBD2	TGTGCCAGCAGCTTACTCACTAGCGGGAACCTCTACGAGCAGTACTTC	CASSLLTSGNLYEQYF
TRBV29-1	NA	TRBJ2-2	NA	TGCAGCGTTCAGACCCCAGGGGGGGAGCTGTTTTTT	CSVQTPGGELFF
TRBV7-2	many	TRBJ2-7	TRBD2	TGTGCCAGCAGCTCACGACTAGCGGGAGGACAGGAGCAGTACTTC	CASSSRLAGGQEQYF
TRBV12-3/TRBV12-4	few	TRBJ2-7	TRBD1	TGTGCCAGCAGCCGCTTATTGGGACAGCCTTACGAGCAGTACTTC	CASSRLLGQPYEQYF
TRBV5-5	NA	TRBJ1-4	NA	TGTGCCAGCAGCCTGGGAGGAGGACAGCACGAAAAACTGTTTTTT	CASSLGGGQHEKLFF
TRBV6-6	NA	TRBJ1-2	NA	TGTGCCAGCAGTTACGGATCCGAGGACGGCTACACCTTC	CASSYGSEDGYTF
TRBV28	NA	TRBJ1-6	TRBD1	TGTGCCAGCAATACAGGGGGTTCATCACCCCTCCACTTT	CASNTGGSSPLHF
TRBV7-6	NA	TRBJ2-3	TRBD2	TGTGCCAGCAGGAAAGGCGGGAGCCGCACAGATACGCAGTATTTT	CASRKGGSRTDTQYF
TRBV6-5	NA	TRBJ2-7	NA	TGTGCCAGCAGTTACTCCTTCCAGCGCTTGGACGAGCAGTACTTC	CASSYSFQRLDEQYF
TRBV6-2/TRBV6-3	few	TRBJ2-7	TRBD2	TGTGCCAGCAGGACCACTACTTCCGGGACTAAACTCTACGAGCAGTACTTC	CASRTTTSGTKLYEQYF